Included here is one T cell receptor (beta chain) sequence, with context. The data are from a study of CD8 T cells in ankylosing spondylitis. TCRdb reprocessed the 5' RACE reads with MiXCR, giving one entry per CDR3 protein. Of fewer than 250,000 distinct CDR3 sequences listed, 30% to 35% are singletons. The CDR3 totals 17 residues. CDR1 is MNHEY and CDR2 is SMNVEV in the germline V gene (reference sequence). V gave up 2 bases and J gave up 4 bases; unmatched junction bases: 10. The V and J genes are TRBV27 and TRBJ2-7; TRBD2 aligns across 11 bases. The TCR originated in a male donor with ankylosing spondylitis or in good health (not recorded which). Source material: blood, either unsorted or a sorted T cell fraction (not recorded which). CDR3 residues: CASSLRSSGGLPYEQYF. The CDR3 DNA reads as TGTGCCAGCAGTTTAAGGTCTAGCGGGGGGCTCCCGTACGAGCAGTACTTC.